This T cell receptor beta chain came from a study of cytomegalovirus exposure and HLA in healthy donors. Overall study findings and caveats: As confirmed in vitro, a few CMV-associated chains were specific for CMV antigens.

This clone was observed a handful of times. Its antigen is undetermined. The PCR was carried out with 60 Vbeta primers and 13 Jbeta primers. As processed by the authors: It was a later analysis that counted 83 million or so unique TCR beta chains, of which 9.5 million to 14 million were shared. Sequenced by immunoSEQ multiplex PCR; TCRdb stores in-frame clones only, minus some. From that table come the V and J calls and clone size; the DNA was used to work out D and trimming. The sample shows 150,000 to 200,000 clones, approximately 80% of them seen only once. The receptor was isolated from a woman aged 40-49 years in good health and CMV-seronegative. Sequencing was carried out using PBMCs.

The CDR3 sequence is CASSQVDGGVQPQHF. The CDR3 nucleotides are TGTGCCAGCAGCCAAGTTGATGGGGGCGTTCAGCCCCAGCATTTT. This sequence joins TRBV4-2 and TRBJ1-5; possible D gene TRBD1, 6 bases. The V gene lost 1 base and the J gene lost 6 bases, with 13 bases spanning the gap. From germline, CDR1 is LGHNA and CDR2 YNFKEQ. The CDR3 extends over 15 amino acids.